The rows below give T cell receptor beta chains drawn from one sample of a study of T cell responses to AZD1222 COVID-19 vaccine. TCRdb keeps only in-frame clones here, not all; method: immunoSEQ multiplex PCR. The sample carries approximately 50,000 clones, about 88% recorded once. Sample: peripheral blood, taken 28 days after the second AZD1222 dose. These receptors came from an adult who received the AZD1222 COVID-19 vaccine. Each CDR3 is given with its conserved first and last residue. The D gene is left open where the match is weak. Clone size is not always given. Where it is, it says once, few, many or a class for expanded clones.

CDR3: CASSFSQDYGYTF; DNA: TGTGCCAGCAGCTTTTCACAGGACTATGGCTACACCTTC; V: TRBV7-9; J: TRBJ1-2; length: 13; size: NA; D: NA
CDR3: CASSPRTGGAYNEQFF; DNA: TGTGCCAGCAGCCCGAGGACAGGGGGCGCATACAATGAGCAGTTCTTC; V: TRBV7-6; J: TRBJ2-1; length: 16; size: NA; D: TRBD1
CDR3: CASSPGASGTAGANVLTF; DNA: TGTGCCAGCAGCCCCGGGGCTAGCGGGACAGCTGGGGCCAACGTCCTGACTTTC; V: TRBV7-2; J: TRBJ2-6; length: 18; size: NA; D: TRBD2
CDR3: CASSPGNSGANVLTF; DNA: TGTGCCAGCTCACCCGGGAACTCTGGGGCCAACGTCCTGACTTTC; V: TRBV18; J: TRBJ2-6; length: 15; size: NA; D: NA
CDR3: CAISRQRALEAFF; DNA: TGTGCCATCAGTAGACAGAGAGCACTCGAAGCTTTCTTT; V: TRBV10-3; J: TRBJ1-1; length: 13; size: NA; D: NA
CDR3: CASSPPDGYSYEQYF; DNA: TGTGCCAGCAGCCCGCCTGACGGATACTCCTACGAGCAGTACTTC; V: TRBV7-8; J: TRBJ2-7; length: 15; size: NA; D: NA
CDR3: CASSSTQQGLAGYTF; DNA: TGTGCCAGCAGTTCGACTCAACAGGGGTTAGCTGGCTACACCTTC; V: TRBV28; J: TRBJ1-2; length: 15; size: NA; D: TRBD1
CDR3: CASSLGPLPYDNYGYTF; DNA: TGTGCCAGCAGCCTTGGGCCCCTCCCTTACGACAACTATGGCTACACCTTC; V: TRBV14; J: TRBJ1-2; length: 17; size: NA; D: NA
CDR3: CASSHYTGELFF; DNA: TGTGCCAGCTCACATTACACCGGGGAGCTGTTTTTT; V: TRBV18; J: TRBJ2-2; length: 12; size: NA; D: NA
CDR3: CASSEQFPAVNYGYTF; DNA: TGTGCCAGCAGTGAACAGTTTCCGGCAGTAAACTATGGCTACACCTTC; V: TRBV6-1; J: TRBJ1-2; length: 16; size: NA; D: NA
CDR3: CASSLEQGANDGYTF; DNA: TGCGCCAGCAGCCTAGAACAGGGGGCAAACGACGGCTACACCTTC; V: TRBV4-1; J: TRBJ1-2; length: 15; size: NA; D: TRBD1
CDR3: CASSPTYSGGDTEAFF; DNA: TGTGCCAGCTCACCAACCTATTCGGGGGGGGACACTGAAGCTTTCTTT; V: TRBV18; J: TRBJ1-1; length: 16; size: NA; D: NA
CDR3: CASSLDRTQETQYF; DNA: TGTGCCAGCAGCTTAGACAGGACTCAAGAGACCCAGTACTTC; V: TRBV5-6; J: TRBJ2-5; length: 14; size: NA; D: NA
CDR3: CASRTGGTEAFF; DNA: TGTGCCAGCCGGACAGGGGGCACTGAAGCTTTCTTT; V: TRBV25-1; J: TRBJ1-1; length: 12; size: NA; D: TRBD1
CDR3: CASSQGTYGPSPLHF; DNA: TGTGCCAGCAGCCAAGGTACCTACGGGCCATCACCCCTCCACTTT; V: TRBV3-1/TRBV3-2; J: TRBJ1-6; length: 15; size: NA; D: NA
CDR3: CASSLGPPAYNEQFF; DNA: TGTGCCAGCAGCTTGGGGCCCCCGGCCTACAATGAGCAGTTCTTC; V: TRBV5-8; J: TRBJ2-1; length: 15; size: NA; D: NA
CDR3: CASSPYLQGTGANVLTF; DNA: TGTGCCAGCAGCCCCTATCTACAGGGAACTGGGGCCAACGTCCTGACTTTC; V: TRBV3-1/TRBV3-2; J: TRBJ2-6; length: 17; size: NA; D: NA
CDR3: CASSASGTGYYNEQFF; DNA: TGTGCCAGTAGTGCCTCCGGGACAGGGTACTACAATGAGCAGTTCTTC; V: TRBV19; J: TRBJ2-1; length: 16; size: few; D: TRBD1
CDR3: CASRVGQGIGEQYF; DNA: TGTGCCAGCAGGGTTGGACAGGGAATAGGCGAGCAGTACTTC; V: TRBV6-5; J: TRBJ2-7; length: 14; size: NA; D: TRBD1
CDR3: CASAANQGAQGGNTIYF; DNA: TGCGCCAGCGCGGCAAATCAGGGGGCGCAGGGTGGAAACACCATATATTTT; V: TRBV5-1; J: TRBJ1-3; length: 17; size: NA; D: TRBD1
CDR3: CASRGTENTGELFF; DNA: TGTGCTAGCAGAGGGACAGAGAACACCGGGGAGCTGTTTTTT; V: TRBV7-7; J: TRBJ2-2; length: 14; size: NA; D: TRBD1
CDR3: CASSYSPGWANTEAFF; DNA: TGTGCCAGCAGTTACTCCCCAGGTTGGGCGAACACTGAAGCTTTCTTT; V: TRBV6-2/TRBV6-3; J: TRBJ1-1; length: 16; size: NA; D: NA
CDR3: CASRQGGAMYNEQFF; DNA: TGTGCCAGCCGACAGGGGGGGGCAATGTACAATGAGCAGTTCTTC; V: TRBV2; J: TRBJ2-1; length: 15; size: NA; D: TRBD1
CDR3: CASTSPGLQETQYF; DNA: TGCGCCAGCACCTCACCAGGGCTTCAAGAGACCCAGTACTTC; V: TRBV5-1; J: TRBJ2-5; length: 14; size: NA; D: NA
CDR3: CASSQARGVSEQYF; DNA: TGTGCCAGCAGCCAAGCTAGAGGGGTGAGCGAGCAGTACTTC; V: TRBV3-1/TRBV3-2; J: TRBJ2-7; length: 14; size: NA; D: NA
CDR3: CASSQVAPGQGYYGYTF; DNA: TGTGCCAGCAGCCAAGTGGCTCCGGGACAGGGGTACTATGGCTACACCTTC; V: TRBV3-1/TRBV3-2; J: TRBJ1-2; length: 17; size: NA; D: TRBD1
CDR3: CASSLFRDTEAFF; DNA: TGTGCCAGCAGTTTATTCAGGGACACTGAAGCTTTCTTT; V: TRBV27; J: TRBJ1-1; length: 13; size: NA; D: NA
CDR3: CASSGSAGSAYEQYF; DNA: TGTGCCAGCAGCGGCTCAGCGGGCTCCGCCTACGAGCAGTACTTC; V: TRBV7-2; J: TRBJ2-7; length: 15; size: NA; D: NA
CDR3: CASSPGTGTYNSPLHF; DNA: TGTGCCAGCAGTCCCGGGACAGGGACCTATAATTCACCCCTCCACTTT; V: TRBV2; J: TRBJ1-6; length: 16; size: NA; D: TRBD1
CDR3: CASRGGDRSSYTF; DNA: TGTGCCAGCAGAGGTGGGGACAGGTCGAGCTACACCTTC; V: TRBV28; J: TRBJ1-2; length: 13; size: NA; D: TRBD1
CDR3: CASRRTSGAWEQYF; DNA: TGTGCCAGCAGACGGACTAGCGGAGCCTGGGAGCAGTACTTC; V: TRBV6-4; J: TRBJ2-7; length: 14; size: NA; D: TRBD2
CDR3: CASTPPGGTYEQYF; DNA: TGTGCCAGCACCCCCCCCGGGGGGACCTACGAGCAGTACTTC; V: TRBV28; J: TRBJ2-7; length: 14; size: NA; D: TRBD2
CDR3: CARGDPGEKLFF; DNA: TGTGCCAGAGGGGACCCGGGTGAAAAACTGTTTTTT; V: TRBV2; J: TRBJ1-4; length: 12; size: NA; D: NA
CDR3: CAHRWASGNTIYF; DNA: TGTGCCCACAGGTGGGCCTCTGGAAACACCATATATTTT; V: TRBV28; J: TRBJ1-3; length: 13; size: NA; D: NA
CDR3: CASSSQNTEAFF; DNA: TGTGCCAGCAGTTCGCAGAACACTGAAGCTTTCTTT; V: TRBV6-6; J: TRBJ1-1; length: 12; size: NA; D: NA
CDR3: CASSRTGAYGYTF; DNA: TGTGCCAGCAGCCGTACAGGGGCCTATGGCTACACCTTC; V: TRBV3-1/TRBV3-2; J: TRBJ1-2; length: 13; size: once; D: TRBD1